This is a list of T cell receptor beta chains from one sample in a study of shared clonotypes between healthy human individuals. Generated by immunoSEQ multiplex PCR, the TCRdb table keeps only in-frame clones and is missing some. Among millions of clones, 95% were seen once, and the ten largest hold around 0.13%. Sequencing input: naive CD4+ T cells sorted from blood. These receptors were taken from a man in his late teens or twenties in good health. Both conserved end residues are part of each CDR3. A D gene is named only where the DNA matches it firmly. Expanded clones are given a class, and other clones once, few, many or no size at all.

TRBV28	-	TRBJ1-6	-	TGTGCCAGCACCCCCAGGAAGAGCTCCTATAATTCACCCCTCCACTTT	CASTPRKSSYNSPLHF
TRBV19	-	TRBJ2-2	TRBD2	TGTGCCAGTAGTATTGTAGCGGGGGTTAACACCGGGGAGCTGTTTTTT	CASSIVAGVNTGELFF
TRBV11-2	-	TRBJ2-3	-	TGTGCCAGCAGCCCCCGGCGGGTAGATACGCAGTATTTT	CASSPRRVDTQYF
TRBV6-1	-	TRBJ2-3	-	TGTGCCAGCAGTGAAGCCGGAAGGAAAGGCACAGATACGCAGTATTTT	CASSEAGRKGTDTQYF
TRBV4-1	-	TRBJ1-5	-	TGCGCCAGCAGCGCACTCCTCTCCCAGGGGAATCAGCCCCAGCATTTT	CASSALLSQGNQPQHF
TRBV7-2	-	TRBJ2-1	TRBD2	TGTGCCAGCAGCCGAACAGCGGGGGGTGGCTACAATGAGCAGTTCTTC	CASSRTAGGGYNEQFF
TRBV4-1	-	TRBJ1-1	TRBD1	TGCGCCAGCAGCCCGTCAGGGGGCAGGGGGGAGCGGGTGAACACTGAAGCTTTCTTT	CASSPSGGRGERVNTEAFF
TRBV2	-	TRBJ1-2	-	TGTGCCAGCAGAGAGGGGACGAACTATGGCTACACCTTC	CASREGTNYGYTF
TRBV6-1	-	TRBJ1-5	-	TGTGCCAGCAGTGAAAACGCCGTCCGGACAGCCAGCAATCAGCCCCAGCATTTT	CASSENAVRTASNQPQHF
TRBV10-2	-	TRBJ2-3	-	TGCGCCAGCAGTGAGCCCCCGAGCACAGATACGCAGTATTTT	CASSEPPSTDTQYF
TRBV5-1	-	TRBJ1-1	-	TGCGCCAGCAGCCCGGACGGGAGAAACACTGAAGCTTTCTTT	CASSPDGRNTEAFF
TRBV14	once	TRBJ1-2	-	TGTGCCAGCAGCCAAGGAGGTCCGAGGTCTCCCTATGGCTACACCTTC	CASSQGGPRSPYGYTF
TRBV9	-	TRBJ1-2	-	TGTGCCAGCAGGACCTCGGGAACTAACTATGGCTACACCTTC	CASRTSGTNYGYTF
TRBV5-1	-	TRBJ1-2	TRBD1	TGCGCCAGCAGCTGGGGACAGGGTAACTATGGCTACACCTTC	CASSWGQGNYGYTF
TRBV6-5	-	TRBJ2-7	-	TGTGCCAGCAGTTACTCTAGTCAGGGTTACGAGCAGTACTTC	CASSYSSQGYEQYF
TRBV28	-	TRBJ2-7	-	TGTGCCAGCTCCCCTGCGACCTCCTACGAGCAGTACTTC	CASSPATSYEQYF
TRBV6-5	few	TRBJ1-2	-	TGTGCCAGCAGTAGACAGGCTAACTATGGCTACACCTTC	CASSRQANYGYTF
TRBV5-1	-	TRBJ2-1	TRBD2	TGCGCCAGCAGCATCTCCCCGGCTCGCGGGGGTCGGGATGAGCAGTTCTTC	CASSISPARGGRDEQFF
TRBV4-1	once	TRBJ2-1	TRBD2	TGCGCCAGCAGCCAACTAGCGGGAGTCACGGATGAGCAGTTCTTC	CASSQLAGVTDEQFF
TRBV9	-	TRBJ1-2	-	TGTGCCAGCAGCGTAGGAGAAGGGTTCCCTAACTATGGCTACACCTTC	CASSVGEGFPNYGYTF
TRBV7-2	many	TRBJ2-7	TRBD2	TGTGCCAGCAGCTCGGGACTAGCGGGAGGGCAGAGGGAGCAGTACTTC	CASSSGLAGGQREQYF
TRBV12-1	-	TRBJ2-7	-	TGTGCCAGCAGCTTTGACGAGATCTACGAGCAGTACTTC	CASSFDEIYEQYF
TRBV7-3	-	TRBJ2-2	TRBD1	TGTGCCAGCAGCTTACGACAGGGATCAGCCGGGGAGCTGTTTTTT	CASSLRQGSAGELFF
TRBV2	-	TRBJ2-5	TRBD2	TGTGCCAGCAGTCCACCCCGGATCTTTAGCGGGAGTACGCAAGAGACCCAGTACTTC	CASSPPRIFSGSTQETQYF
TRBV5-5	-	TRBJ2-1	TRBD1	TGTGCCAGCAGCTTGGGACAGGGCGTCCACAATGAGCAGTTCTTC	CASSLGQGVHNEQFF
TRBV6-1	-	TRBJ2-7	TRBD1	TGTGCCAGCAGTGAAGGGACAGGACACATCTACGAGCAGTACTTC	CASSEGTGHIYEQYF
TRBV2	-	TRBJ2-1	-	TGTGCCGGGGGGCCGGAGTTTGAGCAGTTCTTC	CAGGPEFEQFF
TRBV11-1	once	TRBJ2-7	-	TGTGCCAGCAGCTTACGGTTATTGGGGGAGCAGTACTTC	CASSLRLLGEQYF
TRBV4-1	once	TRBJ2-3	TRBD1	TGCGCCAGCAGCCAAGATCCGCAGGGGGCTATCTTAGATACGCAGTATTTT	CASSQDPQGAILDTQYF
TRBV2	-	TRBJ1-5	-	TGTGCCAGCAGTGAGGGACACTCAAGCAATCAGCCCCAGCATTTT	CASSEGHSSNQPQHF
TRBV27	once	TRBJ1-5	-	TGTGCCAGGACAGGCCGGCCCCAGCATTTT	CARTGRPQHF
TRBV5-1	-	TRBJ1-6	TRBD1	TGCGCCAGCAGCCGGGACAGGGATGTGATACCCCTCCACTTT	CASSRDRDVIPLHF
TRBV2	-	TRBJ2-1	TRBD2	TGTGCCAGCGCAACTAGCGGCTACAATGAGCAGTTCTTC	CASATSGYNEQFF
TRBV27	-	TRBJ1-4	-	TGTGCCAGCAGTTTATCGACTCGCGGGGTTCGGGAAAAACTGTTTTTT	CASSLSTRGVREKLFF
TRBV30	-	TRBJ1-1	-	TGTGCCTGCGTCCGGGGGGTGTGGACTGAAGCTTTCTTT	CACVRGVWTEAFF
TRBV28	-	TRBJ1-2	TRBD1	TGTGCCAGCAGCCCTATGACGGGACAGGGGGGCGGTCGCTATGGCTACACCTTC	CASSPMTGQGGGRYGYTF
TRBV7-9	-	TRBJ1-2	-	TGTGCCAGCAGCCGGATTGGCACCGAGGTAGGCTACACCTTC	CASSRIGTEVGYTF
TRBV19	-	TRBJ1-6	-	TGTGCCAGTAGCGATGGGCCACGCTCACCCCTCCACTTT	CASSDGPRSPLHF
TRBV7-8	-	TRBJ1-2	TRBD1	TGTGCCAGCAGCGAGCACAGGGGGCGGTACTATGGCTACACCTTC	CASSEHRGRYYGYTF
TRBV29-1	once	TRBJ1-3	-	TGCAGCGTGGAAGGTCGGGGAAACACCATATATTTT	CSVEGRGNTIYF
TRBV30	-	TRBJ1-6	-	TGTGCCTGGAGCCCTACGGGGGGGGCCTATAATTCACCCCTCCACTTT	CAWSPTGGAYNSPLHF
TRBV29-1	-	TRBJ1-3	-	TGCACCACCGGAGGGCGGAGCTTACCAGTCTCTGGAAACACCATATATTTT	CTTGGRSLPVSGNTIYF
TRBV2	-	TRBJ2-3	TRBD2	TGTGCCAGCAGTGATTTCGGGGGGATAGATACGCAGTATTTT	CASSDFGGIDTQYF
TRBV19	-	TRBJ1-2	-	TGTGCCAGTAGTACCCCCGGACGGACGAACTATGGCTACACCTTC	CASSTPGRTNYGYTF
TRBV6-1	-	TRBJ2-7	TRBD1	TGTGCCAGCAGTCAACAGGGGTACCTTTACGAGCAGTACTTC	CASSQQGYLYEQYF